The clone carrying this T cell receptor beta chain was detected once. TCRalpha and TCRbeta libraries were amplified separately by semi-nested PCR with TRAC or TRBC reverse primers. TCRdb re-derived calls from the 5' RACE reads in MiXCR, one entry per CDR3 protein. The sample shows 7,000 to 10,000 distinct CDR3 sequences, about 17% of them seen only once. CD8+ T cells were enriched with magnetic beads. This entry is derived from a study of T cells generated in artificial thymic organoids. The CDR3 runs 13 residues. The germline gives CDR1 SQVTM, CDR2 ANQGSEA. This sequence joins TRBV29-1 and TRBJ1-2; D perhaps matches TRBD1 (5 bases). Sequencing was done on a sample of naive CD8+ T cells from the thymus. This sample's subset: CD3+TCRalphabeta+CD8SP T cells; for blood, CD45RO-CCR7+ naive CD8+ T cells. The sequence came from a human donor who gave cord blood stem cells for thymic organoid culture, a cardiac surgery patient who gave postnatal thymus, or a blood donor (not recorded which). CDR3 DNA: TGCAGTTTATTCCGCGGGGGGACCTATGGCTACACCTTC. Residues: CSLFRGGTYGYTF.